The 24 T cell receptor beta chains presented below share a single source sample, sequenced in a study of T cell responses to AZD1222 COVID-19 vaccine. Sequenced by immunoSEQ multiplex PCR; TCRdb stores in-frame clones only, minus some. The sample records 150,000 to 200,000 clones, roughly 88% being singletons. The starting material was peripheral blood, obtained 28 days after the second AZD1222 dose. These receptors all stem from an adult who received the AZD1222 COVID-19 vaccine.

This chain connects TRBV13 to TRBJ1-3; 8 bases fit TRBD1. The CDR3 runs to 15 residues. The germline gives CDR1 PRHDT, CDR2 FYEKMQ (reference sequence). V gave up 5 bases and J gave up 0 bases; unmatched junction bases: 3. CDR3 sequence: CASSPTGGSGNTIYF. CDR3 nucleotides: TGTGCCAGCAGCCCAACAGGGGGCTCTGGAAACACCATATATTTT.

This clone was detected once. The rearrangement links TRBV29-1 to TRBJ1-2; D may be TRBD1 (5 bases). This CDR3 has 12 residues. Germline V gives CDR1 SQVTM, CDR2 ANQGSEA. V lost 5 bases and J 4 bases, leaving 11 bases between the germline ends. CDR3 sequence reads: CSVKAGSYGYTF. The CDR3, as DNA: TGCAGCGTTAAAGCAGGGTCCTATGGCTACACCTTC.

The chain employs TRBV5-5 and TRBJ2-3; TRBD2 matches 10 bases. Germline-derived CDR1 and CDR2 are SGHKS and YYEKEE (reference sequence). V trimming: 1 base; J trimming: 4 bases; junction bases outside the gene matches: 12. CDR3 length: 18 residues. The CDR3 nucleotides are TGTGCCAGCAGCTTGAGGCCGGAGCGGGGGGGCCCATCAGATACGCAGTATTTT. It is translated as CASSLRPERGGPSDTQYF.

CDR3 DNA sequence: TGCGCCAGCAGCTTGGATGGTAGCTTCGCCGGGGAGCTGTTTTTT. Its protein product is CASSLDGSFAGELFF. This chain connects TRBV5-1 to TRBJ2-2; D call uncertain. V was pared by 0 bases and J by 6 bases, with 12 bases between. CDR1 and CDR2 (germline): SGHRS, YFSETQ. The CDR3 contains 15 residues.

The chain couples TRBV7-3 to TRBJ1-1; D not certain. The ends were cut back, 2 bases at V and 3 bases at J, with 7 bases in the middle. This CDR3 comprises 13 residues. Germline V gene lookup returns CDR1 SGHTA and CDR2 FQGTGA. The CDR3 loop reads CASSLSVDTEAFF. In nucleotides, the CDR3 is TGTGCCAGCAGCTTATCGGTAGACACTGAAGCTTTCTTT.

This chain uses TRBV7-3 with TRBJ2-3; D possibly uses TRBD1 or TRBD2 (6 bases each). The germline CDR1 and CDR2 sequences are SGHTA and FQGTGA. The CDR3 sequence is 17 residues long. V shed 5 bases and J shed 0 bases, with 18 bases lying between them. CDR3 sequence reads: CASSLASGGPSTDTQYF. In nucleotides, the CDR3 is TGTGCCAGCAGCCTAGCCTCCGGGGGCCCTAGCACAGATACGCAGTATTTT.

The CDR3 sequence: CAWSVGGINQPQHF. The CDR3 nucleotides are TGTGCCTGGAGTGTCGGGGGGATCAATCAGCCCCAGCATTTT. The V call is TRBV30, the J call TRBJ1-5, with D tentatively TRBD1 (5 bases). Germline V lookup: CDR1 GTSNPN, CDR2 SVGIG (reference sequence). Trimming stripped 0 bases from V and 3 bases from J, with 9 bases between. The CDR3 loop spans 14 amino acids.

The gene calls are TRBV3-1 (or the pseudogene TRBV3-2) and TRBJ2-7, with unresolved D. V was cut by 4 bases and J by 4 bases, with 17 bases left in between. CDR1 is LGHDT, CDR2 YNNKEL, per germline (reference sequence). CDR3 size: 15 residues. CDR3 in DNA: TGTGCCAGCAGCCGTGGGGTTCATCGGCGGTACGAGCAGTACTTC. Translation: CASSRGVHRRYEQYF.

DNA for the CDR3: TGCGCCAGCAGCCAAGAGCAGGGACGCCAAGAGACCCAGTACTTC. Amino acids: CASSQEQGRQETQYF. V gene TRBV4-1 combines with J gene TRBJ2-5; D is perhaps TRBD1 or TRBD2 (5 bases each). The CDR3 has 15 amino acids. CDR1 is MGHRA, CDR2 YSYEKL, per germline. V lost 0 bases and J lost 1, with 9 bases in between.

The V and J genes are TRBV7-3 and TRBJ1-2, with 10 bases lining up with TRBD1. The CDR3 has 13 residues. V trimming: 0 bases; J trimming: 13 bases; junction bases outside the gene matches: 5. The V gene's germline CDR1 is SGHTA and CDR2 FQGTGA. The CDR3, as DNA: TGTGCCAGCAGCTTAACGGGGACAGGGGAAGGCACCTTC. It is translated as CASSLTGTGEGTF. The whole variable domain, filled in from reference TRBV7-3 and TRBJ1-2, reads GAGVSQTPSNKVTEKGKYVELRCDPISGHTALYWYRQSLGQGPEFLIYFQGTGAADDSGLPNDRFFAVRPEGSVSTLKIQRTERGDSAVYLCASSLTGTGEGTFGSGTRLTVV.

The chain recombines TRBV7-3 with TRBJ2-2; D remains ambiguous. The V gene lost 2 bases and the J gene lost 2 bases, with 9 bases spanning the gap. Per germline, CDR1 SGHTA and CDR2 FQGTGA. CDR3 length equals 15 residues. In DNA, the CDR3 is TGTGCCAGCAGCTTAGAAGGGTTTAACACCGGGGAGCTGTTTTTT. Encoded protein: CASSLEGFNTGELFF.

This chain joins TRBV9 and TRBJ2-1; 13 nucleotides agree with TRBD2. The junction had 6 bases not matched to a gene; V was cut back by 4 bases and J by 8 bases. CDR1 SGDLS and CDR2 YYNGEE come from the germline V gene. The CDR3 consists of 15 residues. In DNA, the CDR3 is TGTGCCAGCAGCAAACTAGCGGGGGGGATCGATGAGCAGTTCTTC. Translation gives CASSKLAGGIDEQFF.

This clone was recorded only once. This chain connects TRBV13 to TRBJ2-5, with 9 bases lining up with TRBD1. The V gene's germline CDR1 is PRHDT and CDR2 FYEKMQ (reference sequence). V lost 7 bases and J lost 4; bases outside the gene matches: 7. The CDR3 extends over 14 amino acids. CDR3 in amino acids: CASTKQGAGETQYF. As DNA, the CDR3 is TGTGCCAGCACCAAACAGGGGGCTGGAGAGACCCAGTACTTC.

This clone was observed a few times. The rearrangement links TRBV12-5 to TRBJ1-6; D ambiguous. CDR1 and CDR2 (germline): LGHNT, FRNRAP. The CDR3 totals 14 residues. The ends were cut back, 5 bases at V and 0 bases at J, with 5 bases in the middle. For the CDR3, the DNA is TGTGCTAGTGGTGTAAGCTCCTATAATTCACCCCTCCACTTT. Translating it yields CASGVSSYNSPLHF. The variable domain in full, completed from reference TRBV12-5 and TRBJ1-6, reads DARVTQTPRHKVTEMGQEVTMRCQPILGHNTVFWYRQTMMQGLELLAYFRNRAPLDDSGMPKDRFSAEMPDATLATLKIQPSEPRDSAVYFCASGVSSYNSPLHFGNGTRLTVT.

The chain recombines TRBV6-6 with TRBJ1-5; no reliable D call. This CDR3 is built from 15 residues. V dropped 6 bases and J dropped 4 bases, with 16 bases sitting between them. The V gene's germline CDR1 is MNHNY and CDR2 SVGAGI (reference sequence). The CDR3: CASSNRRSENQPQHF. Written as DNA, the CDR3 is TGTGCCAGCAGCAACCGACGGTCTGAGAATCAGCCCCAGCATTTT.

CDR3 residues: CASSLDVYGYTF. CDR3 bases: TGTGCCAGCAGCTTGGATGTGTATGGCTACACCTTC. The V call is TRBV5-5, the J call TRBJ1-2; D is uncertain. With 0 bases removed from V and 5 bases from J, the gap between germline ends came to 5 bases. The CDR3 extends over 12 amino acids. CDR1 is SGHKS, CDR2 YYEKEE, per germline (reference sequence).

The J gene is TRBJ2-1, the V gene TRBV28; TRBD2 matches 10 bases. Trimming took 8 bases from V and 9 from J; bases not matched to a gene: 10. Germline CDR1 is MDHEN and CDR2 is SYDVKM. The CDR3 is 14 amino acids. The CDR3 is CASVGAGGRGEQFF. DNA of the CDR3: TGTGCCAGCGTTGGAGCGGGGGGGCGTGGTGAGCAGTTCTTC.

V and J are TRBV28 and TRBJ1-2, with D unresolved. Trimming shortened V by 3 bases and J by 4 bases, and 9 bases separated the two germline ends. The CDR3 contains 13 residues. CDR1 and CDR2 (germline): MDHEN, SYDVKM. The CDR3 protein is CASSFYDSYGYTF. CDR3 nucleotides: TGTGCCAGCAGTTTCTATGATTCCTATGGCTACACCTTC.

This sequence joins TRBV3-1 (or the pseudogene TRBV3-2) and TRBJ1-4; the D gene is possibly TRBD1 (6 bases). V lost 4 bases to trimming and J lost 7 bases, with 13 bases between them. Germline V gives CDR1 LGHDT, CDR2 YNNKEL (reference sequence). The CDR3 totals 14 residues. CDR3 loop: CASSRTAFGEKLFF. CDR3 coding DNA: TGTGCCAGCAGCCGGACAGCGTTTGGTGAAAAACTGTTTTTT.

The rearrangement links TRBV11-1 to TRBJ2-5; perhaps D is TRBD1 or TRBD2 (6 bases each). Deletions cut 1 base from V and 4 bases from J, with 13 bases between. From germline, CDR1 is SGHAT and CDR2 FQDESV (reference sequence). CDR3 length: 15 amino acids. CDR3 protein: CASSLGNPGAETQYF. As DNA, the CDR3 is TGTGCCAGCAGCTTAGGCAACCCGGGGGCAGAGACCCAGTACTTC.

The chain combines TRBV4-2 with TRBJ1-1; tentatively, D is TRBD1 (6 bases). The CDR3 contains 18 residues. Trimming pared 0 bases from V and 2 bases from J, leaving 19 bases between. Germline V lookup: CDR1 LGHNA, CDR2 YNFKEQ. CDR3 nucleotides: TGTGCCAGCAGCCAAGATGATGCGCGGGGGGCCTCCAACACTGAAGCTTTCTTT. Amino acids: CASSQDDARGASNTEAFF.

This clone came up a few times. The genes are TRBV19 and TRBJ1-2; TRBD1 might be the D (5 bases). This CDR3 region has 15 residues. In germline, CDR1 is LNHDA, CDR2 SQIVND (reference sequence). With 1 base removed from V and 5 bases from J, the gap between germline ends came to 14 bases. The CDR3 DNA is TGTGCCAGTAGTATAGGAGTCGGGGGAGCGTATGGCTACACCTTC. Its protein is CASSIGVGGAYGYTF.

This clone was found once. The V and J genes are TRBV4-1 and TRBJ1-1; no firm D call. Germline CDR1 reads MGHRA; CDR2 reads YSYEKL. This CDR3 has 17 residues. Trimming removed 9 bases from V and 0 bases from J, with 23 bases in between. CDR3: CASMLTRTRAMNTEAFF. CDR3 coding DNA: TGCGCCAGTATGTTAACAAGGACGCGGGCCATGAACACTGAAGCTTTCTTT.

The V and J genes are TRBV2 and TRBJ2-6; D remains ambiguous. The germline V gene has CDR1 SNHLY and CDR2 FYNNEI. Deletions cut 7 bases from V and 0 bases from J, with 19 bases between. The CDR3 spans 18 residues. CDR3 bases: TGTGCCAGCACTTTGTCTCCTCTCTCGCACTCTGGGGCCAACGTCCTGACTTTC. It encodes CASTLSPLSHSGANVLTF.